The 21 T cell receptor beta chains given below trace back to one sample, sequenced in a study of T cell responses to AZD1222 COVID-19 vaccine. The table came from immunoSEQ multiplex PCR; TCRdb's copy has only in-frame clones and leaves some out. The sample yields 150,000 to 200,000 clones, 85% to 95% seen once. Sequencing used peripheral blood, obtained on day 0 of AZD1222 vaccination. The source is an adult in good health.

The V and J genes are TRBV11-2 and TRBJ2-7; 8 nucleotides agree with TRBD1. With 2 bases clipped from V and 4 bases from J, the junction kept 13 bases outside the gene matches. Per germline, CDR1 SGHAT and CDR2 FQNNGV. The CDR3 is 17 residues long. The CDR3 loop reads CASSLSFGQGAEYEQYF. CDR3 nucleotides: TGTGCCAGCAGCTTATCGTTCGGGCAGGGGGCTGAGTACGAGCAGTACTTC.

The CDR3 coding sequence is TGCAGCGTTGTGGGAGGGAGCAAGACAGATACGCAGTATTTT. The encoded protein is CSVVGGSKTDTQYF. The genes are TRBV29-1 and TRBJ2-3, with 7 bases fitting TRBD2. Germline V gene sequence: CDR1 SQVTM, CDR2 ANQGSEA. CDR3 size: 14 residues. V dropped 4 bases and J dropped 3; count of bases not matched to a gene: 7.

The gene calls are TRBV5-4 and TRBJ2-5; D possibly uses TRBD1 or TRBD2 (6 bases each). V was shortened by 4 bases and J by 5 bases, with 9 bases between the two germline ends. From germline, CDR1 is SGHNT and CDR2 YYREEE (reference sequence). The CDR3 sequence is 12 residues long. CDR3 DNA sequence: TGTGCCAGCAGCCGAGGGGGGGAGACCCAGTACTTC. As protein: CASSRGGETQYF.

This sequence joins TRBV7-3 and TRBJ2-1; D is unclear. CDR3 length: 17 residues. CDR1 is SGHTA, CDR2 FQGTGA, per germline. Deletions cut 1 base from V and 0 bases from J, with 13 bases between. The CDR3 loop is CASSLKLNRYSYNEQFF. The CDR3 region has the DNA TGTGCCAGCAGCTTAAAACTCAACAGATACTCCTACAATGAGCAGTTCTTC. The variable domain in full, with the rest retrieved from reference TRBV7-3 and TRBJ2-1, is GAGVSQTPSNKVTEKGKYVELRCDPISGHTALYWYRQSLGQGPEFLIYFQGTGAADDSGLPNDRFFAVRPEGSVSTLKIQRTERGDSAVYLCASSLKLNRYSYNEQFFGPGTRLTVL.

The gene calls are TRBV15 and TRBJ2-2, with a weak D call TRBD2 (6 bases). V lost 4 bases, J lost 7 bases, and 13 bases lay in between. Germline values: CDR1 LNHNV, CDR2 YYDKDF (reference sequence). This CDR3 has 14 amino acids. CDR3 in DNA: TGTGCCACCAGCACCCCGGGAGCGGTCGGGGAGCTGTTTTTT. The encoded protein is CATSTPGAVGELFF.

The CDR3 coding sequence is TGCGCCAGCAGCTTGCTAGAGATCAACACCGGGGAGCTGTTTTTT. Its protein is CASSLLEINTGELFF. This chain uses TRBV5-1 with TRBJ2-2; D call uncertain. Germline assignment: CDR1 SGHRS and CDR2 YFSETQ. CDR3 length: 15 residues. V was trimmed by 1 base and J by 2 bases, leaving 9 bases between them.

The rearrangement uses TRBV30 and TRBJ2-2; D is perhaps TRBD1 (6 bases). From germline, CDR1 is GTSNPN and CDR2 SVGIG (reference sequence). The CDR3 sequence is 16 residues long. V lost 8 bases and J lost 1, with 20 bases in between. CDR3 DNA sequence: TGTGCCGCCTTTGGATCCGGGACACTGAACACCGGGGAGCTGTTTTTT. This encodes CAAFGSGTLNTGELFF.

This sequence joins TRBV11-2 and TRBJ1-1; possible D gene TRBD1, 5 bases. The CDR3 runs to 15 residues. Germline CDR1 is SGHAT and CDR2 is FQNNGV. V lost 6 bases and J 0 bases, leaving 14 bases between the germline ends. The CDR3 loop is CASRFTGSMNTEAFF. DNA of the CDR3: TGTGCCAGCAGATTCACAGGATCTATGAACACTGAAGCTTTCTTT.

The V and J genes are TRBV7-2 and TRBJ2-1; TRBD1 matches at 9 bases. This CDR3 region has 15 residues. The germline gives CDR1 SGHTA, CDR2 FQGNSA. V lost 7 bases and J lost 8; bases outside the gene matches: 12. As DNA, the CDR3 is TGTGCCAGCAAGTTAAGCCCCGGGACAGGGTATGAGCAGTTCTTC. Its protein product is CASKLSPGTGYEQFF. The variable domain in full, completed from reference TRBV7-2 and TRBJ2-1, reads GAGVSQSPSNKVTEKGKDVELRCDPISGHTALYWYRQSLGQGLEFLIYFQGNSAPDKSGLPSDRFSAERTGGSVSTLTIQRTQQEDSAVYLCASKLSPGTGYEQFFGPGTRLTVL.

DNA of the CDR3: TGCAGCGTTGGGTTTGGGAATGGCTACACCTTC. Its protein product is CSVGFGNGYTF. J is TRBJ1-2 and V is TRBV29-1; the D is unclear. This CDR3 spans 11 amino acids. Deletions cut 4 bases from V and 6 bases from J, with 9 bases between. Per the germline V gene, CDR1 is SQVTM and CDR2 is ANQGSEA.

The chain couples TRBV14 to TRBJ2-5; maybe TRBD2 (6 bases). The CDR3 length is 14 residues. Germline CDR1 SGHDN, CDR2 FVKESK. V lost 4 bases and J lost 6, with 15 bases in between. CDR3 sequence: CASSPTREWKTQYF. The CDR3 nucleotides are TGTGCCAGCAGCCCGACCCGGGAGTGGAAGACCCAGTACTTC. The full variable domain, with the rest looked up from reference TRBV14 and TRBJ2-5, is EAGVTQFPSHSVIEKGQTVTLRCDPISGHDNLYWYRRVMGKEIKFLLHFVKESKQDESGMPNNRFLAERTGGTYSTLKVQPAELEDSGVYFCASSPTREWKTQYFGPGTRLLVL.

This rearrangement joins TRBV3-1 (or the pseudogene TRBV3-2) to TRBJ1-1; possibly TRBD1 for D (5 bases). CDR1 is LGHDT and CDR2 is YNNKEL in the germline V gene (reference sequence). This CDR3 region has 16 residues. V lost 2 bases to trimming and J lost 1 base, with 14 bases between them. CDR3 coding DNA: TGTGCCAGCAGCCAAATCAGTGAGGGGCGGAACACTGAAGCTTTCTTT. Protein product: CASSQISEGRNTEAFF.

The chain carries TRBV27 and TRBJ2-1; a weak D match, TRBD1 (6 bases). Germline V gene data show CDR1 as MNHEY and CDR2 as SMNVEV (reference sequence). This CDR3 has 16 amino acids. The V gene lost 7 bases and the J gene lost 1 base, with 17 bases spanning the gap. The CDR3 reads CASTRRGTLSYNEQFF. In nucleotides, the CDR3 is TGTGCCAGCACCCGTAGGGGGACCTTATCCTACAATGAGCAGTTCTTC.

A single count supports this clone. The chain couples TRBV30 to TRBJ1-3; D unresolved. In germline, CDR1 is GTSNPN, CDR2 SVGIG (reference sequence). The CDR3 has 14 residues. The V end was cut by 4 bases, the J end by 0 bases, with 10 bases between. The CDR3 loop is CAWTYGVSGNTIYF. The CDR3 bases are TGTGCCTGGACTTACGGAGTCTCTGGAAACACCATATATTTT.

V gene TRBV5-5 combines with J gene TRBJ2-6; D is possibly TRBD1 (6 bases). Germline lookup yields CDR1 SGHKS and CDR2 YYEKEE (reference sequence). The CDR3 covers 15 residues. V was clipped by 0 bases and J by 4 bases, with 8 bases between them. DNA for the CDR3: TGTGCCAGCAGCTTGGTGGGGGCCGGGGCCAACGTCCTGACTTTC. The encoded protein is CASSLVGAGANVLTF.

In nucleotides, the CDR3 is TGCGCCAGCAGCCAAGAATCTGGGGGTTTTGGCTACACCTTC. It codes for CASSQESGGFGYTF. V and J are TRBV4-3 and TRBJ1-2; the D gene is possibly TRBD1 (5 bases). The V and J ends lost 0 bases and 7 bases respectively, with 12 bases between them. The germline V gene encodes CDR1 LGHNA and CDR2 YSLEER. CDR3 length equals 14 residues.

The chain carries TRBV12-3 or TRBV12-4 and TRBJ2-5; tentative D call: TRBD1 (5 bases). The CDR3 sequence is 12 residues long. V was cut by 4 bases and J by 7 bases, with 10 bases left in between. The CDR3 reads CASSSGWGTQYF. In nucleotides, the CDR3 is TGTGCCAGCAGTTCAGGGTGGGGGACCCAGTACTTC.

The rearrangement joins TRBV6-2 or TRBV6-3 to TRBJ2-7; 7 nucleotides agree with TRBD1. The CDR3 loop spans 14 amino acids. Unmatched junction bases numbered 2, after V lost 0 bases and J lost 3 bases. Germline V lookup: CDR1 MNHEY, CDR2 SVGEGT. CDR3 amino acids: CASSYSTGNYEQYF. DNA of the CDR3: TGTGCCAGCAGTTACTCGACAGGGAACTACGAGCAGTACTTC.

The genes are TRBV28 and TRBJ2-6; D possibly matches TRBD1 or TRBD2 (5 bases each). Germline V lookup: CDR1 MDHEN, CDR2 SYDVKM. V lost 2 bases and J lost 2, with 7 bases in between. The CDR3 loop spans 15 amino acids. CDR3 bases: TGTGCCAGCAGTTTAGAGGGACCTGGGGCCAACGTCCTGACTTTC. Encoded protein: CASSLEGPGANVLTF.

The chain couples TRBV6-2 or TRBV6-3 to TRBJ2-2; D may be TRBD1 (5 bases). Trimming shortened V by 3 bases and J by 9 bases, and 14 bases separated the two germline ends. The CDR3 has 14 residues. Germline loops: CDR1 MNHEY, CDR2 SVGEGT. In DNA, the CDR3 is TGTGCCAGCAGTTATTGGGGCTCAGCAAGGGAGCTGTTTTTT. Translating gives CASSYWGSARELFF.

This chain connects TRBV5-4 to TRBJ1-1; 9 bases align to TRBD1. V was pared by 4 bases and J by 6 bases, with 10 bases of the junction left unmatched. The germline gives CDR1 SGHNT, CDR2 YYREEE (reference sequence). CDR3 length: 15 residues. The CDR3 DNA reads TGTGCCAGCAGCGTAACCAAGGGACAGGGCGCTGAAGCTTTCTTT. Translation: CASSVTKGQGAEAFF. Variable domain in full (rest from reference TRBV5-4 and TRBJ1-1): ETGVTQSPTHLIKTRGQQVTLRCSSQSGHNTVSWYQQALGQGPQFIFQYYREEENGRGNFPPRFSGLQFPNYSSELNVNALELDDSALYLCASSVTKGQGAEAFFGQGTRLTVV.